A single sample is the source of the 27 T cell receptor beta chains below, sequenced in a study of T cells in Graves' hyperthyroidism and ophthalmopathy. The source material, RNA transcripts, was used to amplify TCR beta CDR3 regions. Initially, a first-round RT-PCR of the TCR CDR3 employed the HTBI primer set. TCRdb reprocessed the multiplex PCR reads with MiXCR, giving one entry per CDR3 protein. Of about half a million distinct CDR3 sequences in the sample, more than 15% were seen once. Sequenced input: blood. These receptors came from a woman aged 25 to 39 with Graves' ophthalmopathy.

This clonotype has only a few counts. This chain joins TRBV20-1 and TRBJ2-7; TRBD2 matches at 12 bases. V lost 4 bases to trimming and J lost 2 bases; unmatched junction nucleotides: 3. The CDR3 runs 14 residues. CDR1 and CDR2 (germline): DFQATT, SNEGSKA (reference sequence). The CDR3 sequence is CSAKRTSGAYEQYF. CDR3 DNA sequence: TGCAGTGCTAAGCGGACTAGCGGGGCCTACGAGCAGTACTTC.

In this sample, this clonotype turned up many times. The chain carries TRBV30 and TRBJ2-5; the D is unclear. CDR3 length: 14 amino acids. CDR1 is GTSNPN, CDR2 SVGIG, per germline (reference sequence). The V and J ends lost 4 bases and 3 bases respectively, with 15 bases between them. The CDR3 DNA follows: TGTGCCTGGATTCCCCATTCCCTGGAAGAGACCCAGTACTTC. This encodes CAWIPHSLEETQYF.

This clonotype was seen a handful of times. The gene calls are TRBV6-5 and TRBJ2-7; TRBD1 matches at 8 bases. Germline CDR1 reads MNHEY; CDR2 reads SVGAGI. V shed 2 bases and J 2 bases; nucleotides not matched to a gene: 5. The CDR3 sequence is 15 residues long. The CDR3 protein is CASSYQGATTYEQYF. The CDR3 DNA follows: TGTGCCAGCAGTTACCAGGGGGCGACGACCTACGAGCAGTACTTC.

The V and J genes are TRBV30 and TRBJ2-7; D remains ambiguous. Germline loops: CDR1 GTSNPN, CDR2 SVGIG (reference sequence). The germline V and J ends were trimmed by 2 bases and 2 bases, with 16 bases remaining between them. The CDR3 runs to 15 residues. The DNA for the CDR3 is TGTGCCTGGAGTCGTCCAGGTGGGATCACCTACGAGCAGTACTTC. It specifies CAWSRPGGITYEQYF.

This clonotype has more than one count but fewer than ten. The V and J genes are TRBV7-2 and TRBJ1-4; no reliable D call. With 5 bases removed from V and 8 bases from J, the gap between germline ends came to 12 bases. The CDR3 loop spans 13 amino acids. The germline V gene encodes CDR1 SGHTA and CDR2 FQGNSA. The CDR3 sequence is CASSPVLKEKLFF. CDR3 in DNA: TGTGCCAGCAGCCCCGTTTTAAAGGAAAAACTGTTTTTT. Looking up the rest from reference TRBV7-2 and TRBJ1-4 gives the full variable domain: GAGVSQSPSNKVTEKGKDVELRCDPISGHTALYWYRQSLGQGLEFLIYFQGNSAPDKSGLPSDRFSAERTGGSVSTLTIQRTQQEDSAVYLCASSPVLKEKLFFGSGTQLSVL.

This clonotype was counted only a few times. The chain has TRBV24-1 and TRBJ2-1; 11 bases match TRBD2. CDR1 and CDR2 from the germline V gene are KGHDR and SFDVKD. The CDR3 is 18 amino acids. The V segment lost 1 base and the J segment 6 bases; nucleotides outside the gene matches: 10. This chain's CDR3 is CATSDFATGTSGANEQFF. CDR3 nucleotides: TGTGCCACCAGTGATTTTGCCACCGGGACTAGCGGAGCCAATGAGCAGTTCTTC.

Many counts were recorded for this clonotype. The genes are TRBV2 and TRBJ2-7; 8 nucleotides match TRBD2. The CDR3 covers 15 residues. The germline V gene encodes CDR1 SNHLY and CDR2 FYNNEI. The CDR3 protein is CAFKWSSGSQGEQYF. Written as DNA, the CDR3 is TGTGCATTCAAGTGGTCCAGCGGGAGTCAGGGCGAGCAGTACTTC.

The sample holds many counts of this clonotype. This chain connects TRBV11-1 to TRBJ2-3, with 7 bases identical to TRBD2. Germline V gene data show CDR1 as SGHAT and CDR2 as FQDESV (reference sequence). Trimming at V came to 0 bases and at J to 5 bases, leaving 5 bases not matched to a gene. This CDR3 comprises 15 residues. The CDR3 region has the DNA TGTGCCAGCAGCTTAGCGGGAGGGCCCGTAGATACGCAGTATTTT. It yields the protein CASSLAGGPVDTQYF.

At least ten counts were recorded for this clonotype. The CDR3 region is CASSPPAGEGGGYTF. The CDR3 nucleotides are TGTGCCAGCAGCCCACCCGCGGGGGAAGGCGGGGGCTACACCTTC. The V gene is TRBV7-2, the J gene TRBJ1-2, with D possibly matching TRBD1 (5 bases). This CDR3 contains 15 residues. Germline lookup yields CDR1 SGHTA and CDR2 FQGNSA. With 5 bases removed from V and 8 bases from J, the gap between germline ends came to 21 bases.

This clonotype was detected many times. The rearrangement uses TRBV30 and TRBJ2-7, with no clear D. Between the trimmed V and J ends, which lost 1 base and 2 bases, there was a span of 3 bases. CDR1 is GTSNPN and CDR2 is SVGIG in the germline V gene (reference sequence). The CDR3 contains 11 residues. The CDR3 spells CAWSGAYEQYF. The CDR3 DNA reads TGTGCCTGGAGTGGAGCCTACGAGCAGTACTTC.

This clonotype came up many times. The chain links TRBV7-9 to TRBJ2-1; the match to TRBD2 covers 7 bases. Trimming cost V 1 base and J 8 bases; bases outside gene matches: 11. Germline loops: CDR1 SEHNR, CDR2 FQNEAQ (reference sequence). This CDR3 is 16 amino acids long. The CDR3 region has the DNA TGTGCCAGCAGCTTAGAGGGGCGGGAGCTTATCTATGAGCAGTTCTTC. Protein product: CASSLEGRELIYEQFF.

This clonotype has only a few counts. The chain couples TRBV7-6 to TRBJ1-1; no clear D gene. Trimming took 1 base from V and 1 from J, leaving 10 bases between them. Germline V gene sequence: CDR1 SGHVS, CDR2 FNYEAQ. This CDR3 is 15 amino acids long. CDR3 sequence reads: CASSLVPKGNTEAFF. CDR3 bases: TGTGCCAGCAGCTTAGTACCCAAGGGGAACACTGAAGCTTTCTTT.

This clonotype appeared a few times. The V gene is TRBV2, the J gene TRBJ2-1; unclear D gene. Germline V gene lookup returns CDR1 SNHLY and CDR2 FYNNEI. The CDR3 totals 15 residues. Trimming left V 4 bases short and J 8 bases short, with 18 bases between. The CDR3 reads CASSVPIRGADEQFF. In DNA, the CDR3 is TGTGCCAGCAGTGTCCCTATTAGAGGTGCCGATGAGCAGTTCTTC.

Ten or more counts support this clonotype. The genes are TRBV3-1 and TRBJ1-6; D gene ambiguous. The CDR3 length is 12 residues. Trimming cost V 0 bases and J 11 bases, with 5 bases left between them. Germline V gene sequence: CDR1 LGHDT, CDR2 YNNKEL (reference sequence). The CDR3 loop is CASSQDTTPLHF. CDR3 bases: TGTGCCAGCAGCCAAGATACGACACCCCTCCACTTT.

V usage is TRBV2 and J usage is TRBJ1-2; maybe TRBD1 (5 bases). V was cut by 4 bases and J by 1 base, with 10 bases left in between. This CDR3 region has 14 residues. Germline loops: CDR1 SNHLY, CDR2 FYNNEI. The CDR3 sequence: CASSAGTSNYGYTF. As DNA, the CDR3 is TGTGCCAGCAGTGCGGGGACGAGTAACTATGGCTACACCTTC.

The CDR3, as DNA: TGTGCCAGCAGTGACGACAGGGGTCGAAACACCATATATTTT. It is translated as CASSDDRGRNTIYF. The chain has TRBV6-4 and TRBJ1-3, with 8 bases fitting TRBD1. This CDR3 has 14 amino acids. V was clipped by 2 bases and J by 5 bases; unmatched bases: 2. The germline gives CDR1 MRHNA, CDR2 SNTAGT.

The chain joins TRBV9 to TRBJ1-1; D is unclear. Trimming took 0 bases from V and 1 from J, leaving 7 bases between them. The germline CDR1 and CDR2 sequences are SGDLS and YYNGEE. This CDR3 comprises 14 residues. The CDR3 spells CASSVEGSNTEAFF. The DNA of the CDR3 is TGTGCCAGCAGCGTAGAAGGGTCGAACACTGAAGCTTTCTTT.

This clonotype was found many times. The gene calls are TRBV7-8 and TRBJ2-7, with 9 bases aligning to TRBD1. Trimming took 4 bases from V and 5 from J; bases not matched to a gene: 6. Germline-derived CDR1 and CDR2 are SGHVS and FQNEAQ. CDR3 length: 14 residues. The CDR3 bases are TGTGCCAGCAGCTGGCCGGGACAGGGAGACGAGCAGTACTTC. It specifies CASSWPGQGDEQYF. Full variable domain (rest looked up from reference TRBV7-8 and TRBJ2-7): GAGVSQSPRYKVAKRGQDVALRCDPISGHVSLFWYQQALGQGPEFLTYFQNEAQLDKSGLPSDRFFAERPEGSVSTLKIQRTQQEDSAVYLCASSWPGQGDEQYFGPGTRLTVT.

This clonotype came up a few times. This chain connects TRBV27 to TRBJ1-5; 8 bases match TRBD1. The CDR3 is 17 amino acids. Germline trimming cut 1 base from V and 4 bases from J; bases unmatched to any gene: 9. The germline gives CDR1 MNHEY, CDR2 SMNVEV (reference sequence). In nucleotides, the CDR3 is TGTGCCAGCAGTTTATTTCGGGCAGGGGGCCTAAATCAGCCCCAGCATTTT. It yields the protein CASSLFRAGGLNQPQHF.

This clonotype was seen many times. This chain connects TRBV20-1 to TRBJ1-1; 7 nucleotides match TRBD1. Trimming removed 6 bases from V and 4 bases from J; junction bases left unmatched: 8. Germline V gene sequence: CDR1 DFQATT, CDR2 SNEGSKA (reference sequence). The CDR3 length is 13 residues. In DNA, the CDR3 is TGCAGTGCCTCGACAGGGATCGGCACTGAAGCTTTCTTT. Translating gives CSASTGIGTEAFF.

This clonotype was seen a handful of times. This chain joins TRBV6-1 and TRBJ1-2; possibly TRBD1 for D (6 bases). There are 11 residues in the CDR3. V was pared by 8 bases and J by 2 bases, with 6 bases between. Germline CDR1 MNHNS, CDR2 SASEGT. The CDR3 here is CASGQNYGYTF. CDR3 nucleotide sequence: TGTGCCAGCGGACAGAACTATGGCTACACCTTC.

This clonotype has at least ten counts. This chain links TRBV9 with TRBJ1-1, with no clear D. CDR1 SGDLS and CDR2 YYNGEE come from the germline V gene. Trimming took off 2 bases at V and 1 base at J, with 6 bases between the two ends. The CDR3 extends over 13 amino acids. The chain's CDR3 is CASSVTPNTEAFF. In DNA, the CDR3 is TGTGCCAGCAGCGTCACCCCGAACACTGAAGCTTTCTTT. The full variable domain, in which reference TRBV9 and TRBJ1-1 provide the parts outside the CDR3, is DSGVTQTPKHLITATGQRVTLRCSPRSGDLSVYWYQQSLDQGLQFLIQYYNGEERAKGNILERFSAQQFPDLHSELNLSSLELGDSALYFCASSVTPNTEAFFGQGTRLTVV.

CDR3 in DNA: TGTGCCATCAGTCCAGGGGGTATGAACACTGAAGCTTTCTTT. This codes for CAISPGGMNTEAFF. This chain connects TRBV10-3 to TRBJ1-1; 7 positions match TRBD1. This CDR3 has 14 residues. V lost 5 bases, J lost 0 bases, and 3 bases stayed unmatched. The germline gives CDR1 ENHRY, CDR2 SYGVKD.

The chain recombines TRBV19 with TRBJ2-3; D possibly corresponds to TRBD2 (7 bases). Germline V lookup: CDR1 LNHDA, CDR2 SQIVND (reference sequence). With 4 bases removed from V and 8 bases from J, the gap between germline ends came to 22 bases. CDR3 length: 16 amino acids. CDR3 loop: CASSTLGGAGEATQYF. CDR3 nucleotides: TGTGCCAGTAGTACGCTTGGGGGCGCGGGAGAAGCTACGCAGTATTTT.

The rearrangement uses TRBV24-1 and TRBJ2-5, with D hard to call. Trimming stripped 5 bases from V and 0 bases from J, with 9 bases between. The CDR3 is made up of 14 amino acids. Germline V gives CDR1 KGHDR, CDR2 SFDVKD. The CDR3 DNA follows: TGTGCCACCAGTGCCCGGACGGACCAAGAGACCCAGTACTTC. It yields the protein CATSARTDQETQYF.

This clonotype was observed a few times. The chain has TRBV4-1 and TRBJ2-7; 10 nucleotides line up with TRBD2. The germline gives CDR1 MGHRA, CDR2 YSYEKL. J lost 7 bases, V lost 4 bases, and 4 bases had no gene match. The CDR3 runs 13 residues. The CDR3: CASSLLSGREQYF. CDR3 coding DNA: TGCGCCAGCAGCCTCCTTAGCGGGAGGGAGCAGTACTTC.

This clonotype was counted between two and nine times. DNA of the CDR3: TGCAGCGTTGAAGGGTTCTTGGGACAGGGTATGTTCTTC. This translates into CSVEGFLGQGMFF. The rearrangement links TRBV29-1 to TRBJ2-1; 9 nucleotides line up with TRBD1. With 1 base clipped from V and 15 bases from J, the junction kept 10 bases outside the gene matches. This CDR3 region has 13 residues. Per the germline V gene, CDR1 is SQVTM and CDR2 is ANQGSEA.